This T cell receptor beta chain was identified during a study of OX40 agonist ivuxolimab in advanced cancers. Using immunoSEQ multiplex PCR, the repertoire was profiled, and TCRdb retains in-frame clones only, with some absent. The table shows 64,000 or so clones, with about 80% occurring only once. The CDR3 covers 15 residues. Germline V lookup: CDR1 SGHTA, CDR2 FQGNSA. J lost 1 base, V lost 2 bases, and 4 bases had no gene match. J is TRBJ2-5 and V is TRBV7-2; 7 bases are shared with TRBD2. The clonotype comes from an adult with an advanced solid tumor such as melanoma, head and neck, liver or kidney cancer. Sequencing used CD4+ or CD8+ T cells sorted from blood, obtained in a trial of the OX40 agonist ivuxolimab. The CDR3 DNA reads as TGTGCCAGCAGCTTATGGGGGACTATCCAAGAGACCCAGTACTTC. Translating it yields CASSLWGTIQETQYF.